Listed here are 23 T cell receptor beta chains from one sample, sequenced in a study of T-cell memory formation after mild COVID-19. From the 5' RACE reads, TCRdb called clonotypes with MiXCR, one entry per CDR3 protein. The data show about 200,000 distinct CDR3 sequences, with about 18% seen just once and 2% to 2.5% held by the top ten. Sequencing was carried out using PBMCs or a T cell subset sorted from them (not recorded which). All receptors come from an adult woman who had mild COVID-19 (a few samples of this study predate the infection). Cell type and time point are not known.

The chain has TRBV3-1 and TRBJ1-1; 7 bases agree with TRBD1. V lost 1 base, J lost 10 bases, and 15 bases stayed unmatched. This CDR3 is built from 16 residues. Germline V lookup: CDR1 LGHDT, CDR2 YNNKEL (reference sequence). CDR3 DNA sequence: TGTGCCAGCAGCCAAGGGCCGGTTCTGGGGACAGAGGGAGCTTTCTTT. Protein: CASSQGPVLGTEGAFF.

This clonotype was found many times. V is TRBV29-1 and J is TRBJ1-5; D might be TRBD1 (6 bases). Trimming removed 6 bases from V and 7 bases from J, with 16 bases in between. Per germline, CDR1 SQVTM and CDR2 ANQGSEA. This CDR3 spans 13 amino acids. The DNA of the CDR3 is TGCAGCGTCACTCTGGGGGGCTGGCAGCCCCAGCATTTT. Its translation is CSVTLGGWQPQHF.

This sequence joins TRBV5-6 and TRBJ1-5; D might be TRBD1 (6 bases). Trimming pared 5 bases from V and 5 bases from J, leaving 17 bases between. Germline V gene sequence: CDR1 SGHDT, CDR2 YYEEEE. The CDR3 has 15 residues. CDR3 nucleotides: TGTGCCAGCAGTCGCTCCTGGGAGGGGGATCAGCCCCAGCATTTT. Amino acids: CASSRSWEGDQPQHF. The variable domain in full, completed from reference TRBV5-6 and TRBJ1-5, reads DAGVTQSPTHLIKTRGQQVTLRCSPKSGHDTVSWYQQALGQGPQFIFQYYEEEERQRGNFPDRFSGHQFPNYSSELNVNALLLGDSALYLCASSRSWEGDQPQHFGDGTRLSIL.

This clonotype has a handful of counts. The V gene is TRBV7-2, the J gene TRBJ2-1; 7 positions match TRBD2. The CDR3 totals 16 residues. The germline V gene has CDR1 SGHTA and CDR2 FQGNSA. J gave up 4 bases and V 8 bases, and 14 bases lay outside the gene matches. CDR3 nucleotide sequence: TGTGCCAGCGTTGTTGTGGCGGGAGTATCTTACAATGAGCAGTTCTTC. Protein product: CASVVVAGVSYNEQFF.

J is TRBJ1-3 and V is TRBV4-1, with D perhaps TRBD1 (6 bases). Germline-derived CDR1 and CDR2 are MGHRA and YSYEKL. V lost 9 bases and J 0 bases, leaving 15 bases between the germline ends. The CDR3 has 15 residues. The CDR3 nucleotides read TGCGCCAGTAGACTGGACAGTAGCTCTGGAAACACCATATATTTT. The encoded protein is CASRLDSSSGNTIYF.

This sequence joins TRBV6-8 and TRBJ1-2; 7 bases align to TRBD1. V trimming: 2 bases; J trimming: 0 bases; junction bases outside the gene matches: 6. Germline CDR1 reads MNHGY; CDR2 reads SAAAGT. The CDR3 length is 16 residues. Here the CDR3 reads CASSYLTGSPNYGYTF. The CDR3 DNA follows: TGTGCCAGCAGTTACCTGACAGGGAGTCCTAACTATGGCTACACCTTC.

V usage is TRBV7-9 and J usage is TRBJ2-7, with TRBD1 as a possible D gene (5 bases). The CDR3 is made up of 14 amino acids. Germline values: CDR1 SEHNR, CDR2 FQNEAQ (reference sequence). V was trimmed by 5 bases and J by 10 bases, leaving 21 bases between them. CDR3 protein: CASSASGATEDQYF. The CDR3 DNA follows: TGTGCCAGCAGCGCTTCTGGGGCGACAGAAGATCAGTACTTC.

This clonotype was seen only a few times. The J gene is TRBJ2-1, the V gene TRBV7-8, with 10 bases identical to TRBD2. CDR3 length equals 15 residues. From germline, CDR1 is SGHVS and CDR2 FQNEAQ. J lost 11 bases, V lost 5 bases, and 12 bases had no gene match. This CDR3 is CASSEDRTSGGKQFF. The CDR3 DNA is TGTGCCAGCAGCGAAGACAGGACTAGCGGAGGCAAGCAGTTCTTC. The full variable domain, with the rest looked up from reference TRBV7-8 and TRBJ2-1, is GAGVSQSPRYKVAKRGQDVALRCDPISGHVSLFWYQQALGQGPEFLTYFQNEAQLDKSGLPSDRFFAERPEGSVSTLKIQRTQQEDSAVYLCASSEDRTSGGKQFFGPGTRLTVL.

This clonotype was counted at least ten times. The gene calls are TRBV5-4 and TRBJ1-1; 9 bases map to TRBD1. Germline V lookup: CDR1 SGHNT, CDR2 YYREEE (reference sequence). Germline trimming cut 4 bases from V and 6 bases from J; bases unmatched to any gene: 4. The CDR3 totals 13 residues. The CDR3 here is CASSRTGVAEAFF. CDR3 sequence (DNA): TGTGCCAGCAGCAGGACAGGGGTGGCTGAAGCTTTCTTT.

The rearrangement joins TRBV20-1 to TRBJ1-2; the D gene is possibly TRBD1 (6 bases). Germline V gene data show CDR1 as DFQATT and CDR2 as SNEGSKA (reference sequence). V was pared by 3 bases and J by 8 bases, with 19 bases between. This CDR3 is 14 amino acids long. In nucleotides, the CDR3 is TGCAGTGCTAGCGTTACACCGGGGGCGGTCGGCTACACCTTC. It yields the protein CSASVTPGAVGYTF.

The table lists this clonotype with a few counts. The V call is TRBV20-1, the J call TRBJ2-7; D call uncertain. V was shortened by 3 bases and J by 7 bases, with 10 bases between the two germline ends. The germline gives CDR1 DFQATT, CDR2 SNEGSKA (reference sequence). The CDR3 spans 11 residues. Here the CDR3 reads CSASRSGEQYF. DNA of the CDR3: TGCAGTGCTAGCCGGTCTGGGGAGCAGTACTTC.

The chain has TRBV12-3 or TRBV12-4 and TRBJ1-5; D is unclear. There are 12 residues in the CDR3. V dropped 5 bases and J dropped 3 bases, with 5 bases sitting between them. This chain's CDR3 is CASSPANQPQHF. The CDR3 region has the DNA TGTGCCAGCAGTCCTGCCAATCAGCCCCAGCATTTT.

This clonotype came up a few times. This rearrangement joins TRBV18 to TRBJ2-1; 7 bases are a match to TRBD2. The CDR3 length is 14 residues. The V and J ends lost 1 base and 4 bases, in that order; junction bases with no gene match: 1. Germline V CDR1 and CDR2: KGHSH, LQKENI. The CDR3 is CASSPRGLYNEQFF. CDR3 DNA sequence: TGTGCCAGCTCACCACGGGGACTATACAATGAGCAGTTCTTC.

The CDR3 is CASARDRYGEQYF. Written as DNA, the CDR3 is TGTGCCAGCGCTAGGGACAGGTATGGTGAGCAGTACTTC. The chain recombines TRBV14 with TRBJ2-7; 8 bases line up with TRBD1. This CDR3 has 13 amino acids. Germline V gene data show CDR1 as SGHDN and CDR2 as FVKESK. Trimming cost V 8 bases and J 7 bases; bases outside gene matches: 10.

This clonotype came up a few times. V and J are TRBV12-3 or TRBV12-4 and TRBJ1-4, with D uncertain. V was clipped by 4 bases and J by 8 bases, with 5 bases between them. The CDR3 spans 11 residues. CDR3 sequence reads: CASSSKEKLFF. The CDR3 DNA sequence: TGTGCCAGCAGTTCGAAGGAAAAACTGTTTTTT.

The genes are TRBV3-1 and TRBJ2-5; 9 positions agree with TRBD2. V was pared by 3 bases and J by 3 bases, with 11 bases of the junction left unmatched. The length of the CDR3 is 17 residues. The germline CDR1 and CDR2 sequences are LGHDT and YNNKEL (reference sequence). This CDR3 reads CASSHASSGDRKETQYF. The CDR3 DNA reads as TGTGCCAGCAGCCATGCTTCTAGCGGGGACAGAAAAGAGACCCAGTACTTC.

The chain uses TRBV18 and TRBJ2-1; TRBD2 agrees at 10 bases. Germline V gene lookup returns CDR1 KGHSH and CDR2 LQKENI. J was trimmed by 5 bases and V by 4 bases; bases with no gene match: 8. The CDR3 is 16 amino acids. This CDR3 reads CASSLLPSGGNNEQFF. The CDR3 nucleotides read TGTGCCAGCTCACTTCTTCCTAGCGGGGGTAACAATGAGCAGTTCTTC.

The CDR3 nucleotides are TGTGCCAGCCGGAGGAAAGCGGGGGCCGTACAGAACACCGGGGAGCTGTTTTTT. Its protein is CASRRKAGAVQNTGELFF. The chain links TRBV6-5 to TRBJ2-2; TRBD2 aligns across 8 bases. Looked up from germline, CDR1 is MNHEY and CDR2 is SVGAGI. Losses at the gene ends were 8 bases for V and 1 base for J; bases not matched to a gene: 15. The CDR3 covers 18 residues.

The chain employs TRBV3-1 and TRBJ2-3; TRBD2 matches 8 bases. This CDR3 is built from 15 residues. Germline CDR1 LGHDT, CDR2 YNNKEL (reference sequence). After removal of 4 bases from V and 2 bases from J, the junction contained 5 bases not matched to a gene. The CDR3 DNA sequence: TGTGCCAGCAGCCCCGGCGGGGGGACCACAGATACGCAGTATTTT. Translated: CASSPGGGTTDTQYF.

In this sample, this clonotype turned up many times. The germline gene is not matched at one end of the junction; a read error may be the cause. V usage is TRBV12-3 or TRBV12-4 and J usage is TRBJ2-2; weak D call: TRBD1 (5 bases). The CDR3 runs 12 residues. CDR3 amino acids: CASSLGAGELFF. DNA for the CDR3: TGTGCCAGCAGCTTAGGGGCCGGGGAGCTGTTTTTT.

The rearrangement joins TRBV6-6 to TRBJ2-7; TRBD1 matches at 8 bases. The CDR3 is made up of 14 amino acids. Germline V CDR1 and CDR2: MNHNY, SVGAGI (reference sequence). The ends lost 7 bases at V and 4 bases at J; junction bases unmatched: 9. The CDR3 sequence is CASTEGQGSYEQYF. CDR3 DNA: TGTGCCAGCACCGAAGGACAGGGTTCATACGAGCAGTACTTC.

This clonotype was seen a handful of times. The chain recombines TRBV24-1 with TRBJ1-1; possibly TRBD1 for D (5 bases). The V end lost 3 bases, the J end lost 5 bases, and 12 bases lay between the germline ends. Germline V gene lookup returns CDR1 KGHDR and CDR2 SFDVKD. This CDR3 is 14 amino acids long. CDR3 coding DNA: TGTGCCACCAGTGATGGTCAGGGCTGGACTGAAGCTTTCTTT. Its translation: CATSDGQGWTEAFF.

The chain couples TRBV5-1 to TRBJ2-1; D unclear. The germline V gene encodes CDR1 SGHRS and CDR2 YFSETQ. CDR3 length: 15 amino acids. The germline V and J ends were trimmed by 0 bases and 0 bases, with 7 bases remaining between them. The CDR3 loop is CASSLDTRSYNEQFF. The CDR3 DNA reads as TGCGCCAGCAGCTTGGACACCCGCTCCTACAATGAGCAGTTCTTC.